This TCR beta chain came from a study of glioma-infiltrating T cells. V trimming: 1 base; J trimming: 5 bases; junction bases outside the gene matches: 8. Per germline, CDR1 LNHDA and CDR2 SQIVND (reference sequence). The CDR3 totals 16 residues. TCR alpha and beta CDR3 regions were amplified from RNA using iRepertoire nested multiplex PCR. From the multiplex PCR reads, TCRdb called clonotypes with MiXCR, one entry per CDR3 protein. The sample shows about 410,000 distinct CDR3 sequences, 41% of them seen only once. The sequenced sample consisted of glioma tissue, nonneoplastic brain tissue, or PBMCs (not recorded which). The rearrangement joins TRBV19 to TRBJ1-1; TRBD1 agrees at 9 bases. The receptor was isolated from a human donor with low-grade glioma or glioblastoma, undergoing nonglioma brain surgery, or in good health (not recorded which). The CDR3 DNA follows: TGTGCCAGTAGTATAGCCGAAACAGGGGGCTGGACTGAAGCTTTCTTT. Translated: CASSIAETGGWTEAFF.